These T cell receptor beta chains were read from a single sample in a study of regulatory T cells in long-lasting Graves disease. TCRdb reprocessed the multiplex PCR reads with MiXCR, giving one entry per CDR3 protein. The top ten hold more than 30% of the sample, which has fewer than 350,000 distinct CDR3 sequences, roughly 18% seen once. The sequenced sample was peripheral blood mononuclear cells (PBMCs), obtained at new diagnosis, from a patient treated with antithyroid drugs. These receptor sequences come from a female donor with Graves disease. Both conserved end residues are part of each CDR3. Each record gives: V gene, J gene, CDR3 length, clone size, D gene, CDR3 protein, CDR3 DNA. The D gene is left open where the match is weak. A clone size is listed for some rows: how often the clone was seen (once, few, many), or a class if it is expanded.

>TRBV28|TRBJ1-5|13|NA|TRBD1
CASRGTGAQPQHF
TGTGCCAGCAGGGGGACAGGGGCTCAGCCCCAGCATTTT
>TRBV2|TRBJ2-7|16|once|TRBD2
CASRDGGSGRAYEQYF
TGTGCCAGCAGAGACGGGGGTAGCGGGAGGGCGTACGAGCAGTACTTC
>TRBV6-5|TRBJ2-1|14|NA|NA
CASSFGGNYNEQFF
TGTGCCAGCAGTTTTGGGGGGAACTACAATGAGCAGTTCTTC
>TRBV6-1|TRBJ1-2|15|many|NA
CASSRTQPSGYGYTF
TGTGCCAGCAGCCGGACTCAACCAAGCGGCTATGGCTACACCTTC
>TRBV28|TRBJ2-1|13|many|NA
CASSAGQYNEQFF
TGTGCCAGCAGTGCGGGACAGTACAATGAGCAGTTCTTC
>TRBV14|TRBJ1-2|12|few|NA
CASSQDDYGYTF
TGTGCCAGCAGCCAAGATGACTATGGCTACACCTTC
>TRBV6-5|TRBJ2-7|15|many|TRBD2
CASSSGLAVRYEQYF
TGTGCCAGCAGTTCTGGCCTAGCGGTCCGATACGAGCAGTACTTC
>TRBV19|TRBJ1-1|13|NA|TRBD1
CASSAGTGRGAFF
TGTGCCAGTAGTGCGGGGACAGGTAGAGGAGCTTTCTTT
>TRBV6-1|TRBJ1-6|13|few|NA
CASSDLRSSPLHF
TGTGCCAGCAGCGACCTGAGGTCTTCACCCCTCCACTTT
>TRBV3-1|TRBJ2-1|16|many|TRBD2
CASSQLAGVSLGEQFF
TGTGCCAGCAGCCAACTAGCGGGAGTAAGTCTGGGGGAGCAGTTCTTC
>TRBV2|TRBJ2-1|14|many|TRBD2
CASSGLAGADEQFF
TGTGCCAGCAGTGGGCTAGCGGGAGCGGATGAGCAGTTCTTC
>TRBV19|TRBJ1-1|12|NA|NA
CASLRADTEAFF
TGTGCCAGTCTCAGGGCTGACACTGAAGCTTTCTTT
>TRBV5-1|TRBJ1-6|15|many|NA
CASSLERGYNSPLHF
TGCGCCAGCAGCTTGGAAAGGGGCTATAATTCACCCCTCCACTTT
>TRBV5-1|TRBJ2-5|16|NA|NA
CASSAGGQETKETQYF
TGCGCCAGCAGCGCAGGTGGGCAGGAGACAAAAGAGACCCAGTACTTC
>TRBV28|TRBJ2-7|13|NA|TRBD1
CASARTGNYEQYF
TGTGCCAGCGCCCGGACAGGGAACTACGAGCAGTACTTC
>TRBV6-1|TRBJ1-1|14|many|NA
CASSKDSLNTEAFF
TGTGCCAGCAGCAAGGACAGCCTGAACACTGAAGCTTTCTTT
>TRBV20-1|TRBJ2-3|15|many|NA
CSARDLGGITDTQYF
TGCAGTGCTAGAGACTTAGGGGGGATCACAGATACGCAGTATTTT
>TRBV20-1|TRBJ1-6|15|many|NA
CSALGGASKGSPLHF
TGCAGTGCCCTAGGAGGGGCATCAAAGGGTTCACCCCTCCACTTT
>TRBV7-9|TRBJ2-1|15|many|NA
CASSSPGSSYNEQFF
TGTGCCAGCAGCTCCCCGGGAAGCTCCTACAATGAGCAGTTCTTC
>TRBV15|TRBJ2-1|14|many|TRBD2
CATSAGGPGNEQFF
TGTGCCACCTCCGCGGGAGGGCCTGGCAATGAGCAGTTCTTC
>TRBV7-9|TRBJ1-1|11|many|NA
CASSWTDEAFF
TGTGCCAGCAGCTGGACAGATGAAGCTTTCTTT
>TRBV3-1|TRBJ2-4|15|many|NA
CASTPGGSAKNIQYF
TGTGCCAGCACCCCAGGCGGGTCAGCCAAAAACATTCAGTACTTC
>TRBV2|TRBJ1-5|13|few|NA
CASVGSLEQPQHF
TGTGCCAGCGTTGGGTCACTGGAACAGCCCCAGCATTTT
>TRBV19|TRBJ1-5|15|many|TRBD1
CASSPGQGRRQPQHF
TGTGCCAGTAGCCCTGGACAGGGGAGGAGGCAGCCCCAGCATTTT
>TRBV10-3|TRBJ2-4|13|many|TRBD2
CAISGSAKNIQYF
TGTGCCATTAGCGGGAGTGCCAAAAACATTCAGTACTTC
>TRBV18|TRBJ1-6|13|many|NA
CASSRMWNSPLHF
TGTGCCAGCTCACGTATGTGGAATTCACCCCTCCACTTT
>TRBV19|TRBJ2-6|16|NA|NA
CASSIRGSSGANVLTF
TGTGCCAGTAGTATCCGGGGCAGCTCTGGGGCCAACGTCCTGACTTTC
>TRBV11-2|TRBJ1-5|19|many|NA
CASSLDPPFRDSSYQPQHF
TGTGCCAGCAGCTTAGATCCCCCCTTCCGGGACTCTTCTTATCAGCCCCAGCATTTT
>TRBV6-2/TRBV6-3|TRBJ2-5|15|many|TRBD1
CASTEPGQGKETQYF
TGTGCCAGCACTGAACCGGGACAGGGAAAAGAGACCCAGTACTTC
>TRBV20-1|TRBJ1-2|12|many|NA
CSAKGVNYGYTF
TGCAGTGCTAAAGGGGTTAACTATGGCTACACCTTC
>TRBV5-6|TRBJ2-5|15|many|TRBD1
CASSLGDRGQETQYF
TGTGCCAGCAGCTTGGGGGACAGGGGCCAAGAGACCCAGTACTTC
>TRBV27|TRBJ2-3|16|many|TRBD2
CASSFLTSGNTDTQYF
TGTGCCAGCAGTTTCTTGACTAGCGGGAACACAGATACGCAGTATTTT
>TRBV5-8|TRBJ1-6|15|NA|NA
CASSLQQGWGSPLHF
TGTGCCAGCAGCTTACAACAGGGTTGGGGTTCACCCCTCCACTTT
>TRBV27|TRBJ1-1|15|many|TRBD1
CASSLAGGAITEAFF
TGTGCCAGCAGTTTGGCAGGGGGCGCAATCACTGAAGCTTTCTTT
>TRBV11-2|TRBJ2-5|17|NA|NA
CASSLGKTGLLHETQYF
TGTGCCAGCAGCTTAGGAAAAACGGGGCTTCTTCACGAGACACAGTACTTC
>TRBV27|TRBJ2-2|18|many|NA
CASSLLASWGKNTGELFF
TGTGCCAGCAGTTTATTAGCTAGCTGGGGGAAGAACACCGGGGAGCTGTTTTTT
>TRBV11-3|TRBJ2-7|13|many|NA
CASSRGEWNEQYF
TGTGCCAGCAGTCGTGGGGAATGGAACGAGCAGTACTTC
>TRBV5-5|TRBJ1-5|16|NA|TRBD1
CASSQGTAGAYQPQHF
TGTGCCAGCAGCCAAGGGACAGCCGGGGCCTATCAGCCCCAGCATTTT
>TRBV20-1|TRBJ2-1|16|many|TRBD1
CSARDLGRGRVGEQFF
TGCAGTGCCCGGGATCTGGGTAGGGGGCGAGTTGGTGAGCAGTTCTTC
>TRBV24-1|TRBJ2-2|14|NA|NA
CATSEEAGTGELFF
TGTGCCACCAGTGAAGAGGCGGGGACCGGGGAGCTGTTTTTT
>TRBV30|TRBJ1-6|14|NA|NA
CAWSVLRDDRSLHF
TGTGCCTGGAGTGTACTCCGAGACGATCGGTCCCTCCACTTT
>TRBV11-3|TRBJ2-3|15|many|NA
CASSFWASSTDTQYF
TGTGCCAGCAGCTTTTGGGCTTCAAGCACAGATACGCAGTATTTT
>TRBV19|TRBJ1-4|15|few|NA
CASSPLRGRGEKLFF
TGTGCCAGTAGCCCCCTCAGGGGCCGGGGAGAAAAACTGTTTTTT
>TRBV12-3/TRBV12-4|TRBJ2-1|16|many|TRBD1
CASSLSDRGSYNEQFF
TGTGCCAGCAGTTTATCCGACAGGGGCTCCTACAATGAGCAGTTCTTC
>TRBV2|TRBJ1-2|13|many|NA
CAGSQGGGYGYTF
TGTGCCGGCAGCCAAGGGGGGGGCTATGGCTACACCTTC
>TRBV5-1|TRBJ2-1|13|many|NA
CASSLGPYNEQFF
TGTGCCAGCTCGCTGGGACCCTACAATGAGCAGTTCTTC
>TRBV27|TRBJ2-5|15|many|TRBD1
CASSSRDRASGTQYF
TGTGCCAGCAGTTCCCGGGACAGGGCCTCGGGGACCCAGTACTTC
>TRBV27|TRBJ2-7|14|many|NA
CASSAYGGSYEQYF
TGTGCCAGCAGTGCCTACGGCGGGTCCTACGAGCAGTACTTC
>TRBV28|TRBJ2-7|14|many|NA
CASSLAPGAYEQYF
TGTGCCAGCAGTTTAGCCCCAGGGGCCTACGAGCAGTACTTC
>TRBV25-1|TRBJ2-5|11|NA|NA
CASGYQETQYF
TGTGCCAGTGGGTACCAAGAGACCCAGTACTTC
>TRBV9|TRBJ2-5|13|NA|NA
CASGAGTVETQYF
TGTGCCAGCGGAGCCGGGACCGTAGAGACCCAGTACTTC
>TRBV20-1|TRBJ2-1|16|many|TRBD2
CSARGTSGRAYNEQFF
TGCAGTGCTAGAGGGACTAGCGGGAGGGCTTACAATGAGCAGTTCTTC
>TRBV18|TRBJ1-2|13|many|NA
CASSPPTVYGYTF
TGTGCCAGCTCACCACCGACAGTCTATGGCTACACCTTC
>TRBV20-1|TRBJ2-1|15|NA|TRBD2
CSARGLPSSYNEQFF
TGCAGTGCTCGGGGACTACCGAGCTCCTACAATGAGCAGTTCTTC
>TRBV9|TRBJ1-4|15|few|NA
CASSVGGYRDEKLFF
TGTGCCAGCAGCGTAGGGGGATACAGGGATGAAAAACTGTTTTTT